This TCR beta chain originates from a study of T-cell reconstitution after alpha-beta-depleted transplantation in children. V lost 3 bases and J 7 bases, leaving 12 bases between the germline ends. Germline values: CDR1 DFQATT, CDR2 SNEGSKA (reference sequence). The CDR3 covers 13 residues. This clonotype was counted between two and nine times. TCRbeta library construction was performed incorporating unique molecular identifiers. TCRdb analysed the PCR reads with MiXCR anew, one entry per CDR3 protein. The sample lists 450,000 to 600,000 distinct CDR3 sequences; around 19% were seen once. The receptor comes from a human donor who donated a stem cell graft to a child with acute lymphoblastic leukemia. The starting material was PBMCs from the stem cell graft donor, obtained from the stem cell graft. The gene calls are TRBV20-1 and TRBJ2-2; D remains unclear. CDR3 protein: CSARNPAHGELFF. DNA of the CDR3: TGCAGTGCTAGGAACCCGGCGCACGGGGAGCTGTTTTTT.